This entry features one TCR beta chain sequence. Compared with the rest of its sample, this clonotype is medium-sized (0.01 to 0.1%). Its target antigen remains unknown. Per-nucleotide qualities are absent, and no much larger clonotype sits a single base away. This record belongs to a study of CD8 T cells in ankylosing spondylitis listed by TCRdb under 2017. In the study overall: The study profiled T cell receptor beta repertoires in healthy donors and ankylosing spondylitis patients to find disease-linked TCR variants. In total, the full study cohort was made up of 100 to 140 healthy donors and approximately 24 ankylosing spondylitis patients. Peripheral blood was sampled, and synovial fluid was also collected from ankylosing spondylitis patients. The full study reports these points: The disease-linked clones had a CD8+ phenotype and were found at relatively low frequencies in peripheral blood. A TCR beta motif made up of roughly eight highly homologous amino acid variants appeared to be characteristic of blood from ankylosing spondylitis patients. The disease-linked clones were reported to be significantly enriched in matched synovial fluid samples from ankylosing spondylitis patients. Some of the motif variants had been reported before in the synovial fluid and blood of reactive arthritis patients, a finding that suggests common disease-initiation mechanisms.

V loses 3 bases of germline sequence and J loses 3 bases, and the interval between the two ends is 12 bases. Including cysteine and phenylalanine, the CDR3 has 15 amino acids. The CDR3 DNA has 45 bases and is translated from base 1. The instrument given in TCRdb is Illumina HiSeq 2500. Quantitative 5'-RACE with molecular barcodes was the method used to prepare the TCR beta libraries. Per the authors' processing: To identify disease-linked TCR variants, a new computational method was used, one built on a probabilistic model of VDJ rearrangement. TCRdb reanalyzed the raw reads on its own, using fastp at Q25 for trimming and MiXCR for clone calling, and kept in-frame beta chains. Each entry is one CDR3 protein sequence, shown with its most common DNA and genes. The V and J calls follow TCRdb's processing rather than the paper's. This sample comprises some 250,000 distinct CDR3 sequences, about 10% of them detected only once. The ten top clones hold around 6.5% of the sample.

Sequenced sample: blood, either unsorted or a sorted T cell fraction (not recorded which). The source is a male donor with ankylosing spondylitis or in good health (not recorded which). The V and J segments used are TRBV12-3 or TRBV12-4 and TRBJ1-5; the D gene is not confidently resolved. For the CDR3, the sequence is CASSFGPESNQPQHF. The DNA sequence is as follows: TGTGCCAGCAGTTTTGGTCCGGAATCCAATCAGCCCCAGCATTTT.